This record looks at one T cell receptor (beta chain) sequence and its context. Its antigen is as yet unknown. Measured with immunoSEQ multiplex PCR; TCRdb has only the in-frame clones, and not every one. This table has 56,000 or so clones, roughly 72% appearing once. The data were taken from a study of a mutant IDH1 vaccine in newly diagnosed glioma. Time point here: week 47, end of study. Topical imiquimod was applied with each vaccine dose, which held 300 ug of mutant IDH1 20-mer peptide. The CDR3 runs 14 residues. The J segment lost 7 bases and the V segment lost 5 bases, leaving 3 bases of the junction unmatched. The germline V gene encodes CDR1 SGHVS and CDR2 FNYEAQ.

This specimen was PBMCs, taken from a glioma patient whose treatment included an IDH1 peptide vaccine. This chain uses TRBV7-6 with TRBJ1-4, with 11 bases lining up with TRBD1. This sequence originates from a woman between 35 and 50 years old with glioma. Some clones in this sample may be carry-over from other donors' samples. The CDR3 sequence: CASSTGTGGEKLFF. The CDR3 DNA sequence: TGTGCCAGCAGCACCGGGACAGGGGGTGAAAAACTGTTTTTT. The entire variable domain, with the rest obtained from reference TRBV7-6 and TRBJ1-4, is as follows: GAGVSQSPRYKVTKRGQDVALRCDPISGHVSLYWYRQALGQGPEFLTYFNYEAQQDKSGLPNDRFSAERPEGSISTLTIQRTEQRDSAMYRCASSTGTGGEKLFFGSGTQLSVL.